This T cell receptor (beta chain) is from a study of beta chain features in type 1 diabetes. Every donor provided one heparinised blood draw, which averaged approximately 100 mL. This clone has only a few counts. The target antigen is unknown. Study conclusions and caveats: Patients' naive, central memory and Treg TCRB repertoires seemed closer to one another than those of healthy donors.

CDR1 and CDR2 from the germline V gene are LGHNA and YSLEER. Trimming took 0 bases from V and 5 from J; bases not matched to a gene: 7. The CDR3 covers 16 residues. Of the isolated RNA, all was reverse transcribed, and so the sequenced material was expressed TCRB transcripts. Clones were sequenced by immunoSEQ multiplex PCR, and TCRdb holds only the in-frame ones, with some missing. Here the sample spans over 300,000 clones, less than 10% being singletons. The chain carries TRBV4-3 and TRBJ2-1; TRBD2 aligns across 7 bases. The source is a woman between 18 and 30 years old in good health. Material for sequencing was central memory CD4+ T cells from blood. This chain's CDR3 is CASSQDVASGNNEQFF. The CDR3 DNA follows: TGCGCCAGCAGCCAAGATGTCGCTAGCGGAAACAATGAGCAGTTCTTC.